The 7 T cell receptor beta chains listed next were all sequenced from one sample in a study of blood T cell repertoires in COVID-19. The data were produced by immunoSEQ multiplex PCR, yet TCRdb's version contains in-frame clones alone and is incomplete. In the table there are about 27,000 clones, about 71% of which are singletons. The sequenced material came from peripheral blood. The source is a man aged 60 to 75 with active or convalescent COVID-19.

V and J are TRBV27 and TRBJ2-7; tentatively, D is TRBD1 (6 bases). Trimming pared 5 bases from V and 5 bases from J, leaving 31 bases between. CDR3 length equals 19 residues. Per germline, CDR1 MNHEY and CDR2 SMNVEV (reference sequence). The CDR3 loop reads CASSNQQGSPSPLVHEQYF. CDR3 in DNA: TGTGCCAGCAGTAACCAACAGGGCAGCCCGAGCCCTTTAGTCCACGAGCAGTACTTC.

The J gene is TRBJ1-2, the V gene TRBV18, with TRBD1 identical over 10 bases. CDR3 length: 15 residues. Looked up from germline, CDR1 is KGHSH and CDR2 is LQKENI. The V segment lost 5 bases and the J segment 6 bases; nucleotides outside the gene matches: 9. The CDR3 here is CASSSDRGSKDGYTF. The CDR3 nucleotides read TGTGCCAGCTCATCGGACAGGGGGTCTAAAGATGGCTACACCTTC.

The gene calls are TRBV19 and TRBJ2-1; 13 nucleotides match TRBD2. Germline V gene sequence: CDR1 LNHDA, CDR2 SQIVND (reference sequence). J was trimmed by 5 bases and V by 3 bases; bases with no gene match: 4. The CDR3 has 16 amino acids. In DNA, the CDR3 is TGTGCCAGTAGTATTAGACTAGCGGGGGGCGACAATGAGCAGTTCTTC. This translates into CASSIRLAGGDNEQFF.

The chain uses TRBV3-1 (or the pseudogene TRBV3-2) and TRBJ2-7, with TRBD1 matching over 10 bases. Germline CDR1 and CDR2: LGHDT and YNNKEL (reference sequence). The CDR3 runs to 16 residues. V trimming: 6 bases; J trimming: 3 bases; junction bases outside the gene matches: 11. The CDR3 DNA reads TGTGCCAGCAGTAAAAGGTGGACAGGGGGTTACTACGAGCAGTACTTC. Protein product: CASSKRWTGGYYEQYF.

The chain has TRBV4-1 and TRBJ2-1; 8 bases are a match to TRBD2. The V gene end was trimmed by 1 base and the J gene end by 2 bases; junction bases not matched to a gene: 4. Germline CDR1 reads MGHRA; CDR2 reads YSYEKL. This CDR3 has 16 amino acids. This CDR3 is CASSQGSSGAYNEQFF. The CDR3 region has the DNA TGCGCCAGCAGCCAAGGAAGTAGCGGGGCCTACAATGAGCAGTTCTTC.

The rearrangement uses TRBV19 and TRBJ1-2; 9 nucleotides align to TRBD1. The CDR3 covers 13 residues. Losses at the gene ends were 5 bases for V and 4 bases for J; bases not matched to a gene: 2. Per the germline V gene, CDR1 is LNHDA and CDR2 is SQIVND (reference sequence). The CDR3 DNA reads as TGTGCCAGTAGTCCGGGACAGGGCTATGGCTACACCTTC. Protein: CASSPGQGYGYTF.

The chain recombines TRBV5-1 with TRBJ2-7; 12 bases are shared with TRBD2. In germline, CDR1 is SGHRS, CDR2 YFSETQ. The CDR3 covers 17 residues. V trimming: 1 base; J trimming: 3 bases; junction bases outside the gene matches: 8. The CDR3 loop reads CASSLFTSGGTFYEQYF. Here the CDR3 DNA reads TGCGCCAGCAGCTTGTTCACTAGCGGGGGGACTTTCTACGAGCAGTACTTC.